This T cell receptor (beta chain) was captured in a study of T cells in Graves' hyperthyroidism and ophthalmopathy (dated by TCRdb to the late 2010s). Study-wide context: Peripheral blood was sampled at the time of initial diagnosis, prior to any treatment. A discovery cohort of about a hundred patients, 43 with Graves' ophthalmopathy and roughly 59 with stable Graves' hyperthyroidism, was used to find distinguishing TCR V-J signatures. Whether ophthalmopathy could be predicted prospectively was tested in an independent validation cohort made up of about 20 hyperthyroidism patients plus 17 patients who later progressed to ophthalmopathy. For training and testing, the 110 or so patients in the discovery cohort were randomly divided in a 7:3 ratio. In addition, the study compared T-cell repertoires in thyroid tissue and in blood from about 6 Graves' hyperthyroidism patients. After sampling, hyperthyroidism patients received methimazole starting at 30 mg daily, and ophthalmopathy patients received high-dose intravenous methylprednisolone. According to the paper, TCR Vbeta CDR3 sequencing was carried out on about 140 peripheral blood samples, which came from around 43 ophthalmopathy, approximately 72 hyperthyroidism and around 17 progressor patients. Broad study findings and their caveats: Sample size was not statistically predetermined, and investigators were not blinded to group allocation. A model built on a 13 V-J signature distinguished ophthalmopathy from stable hyperthyroidism, reaching roughly 88% sensitivity and about 81% specificity in cross-validation and 80%/75% in testing. Most expanded thyroid clonotypes (frequency above 0.001) were also detected in blood, a finding suggesting that blood repertoires may reflect thyroid immune responses. During validation, the model predicted progression to ophthalmopathy a median of approximately six months ahead of onset, with 70.59% sensitivity and 72% to 80% specificity.

As to this clonotype: Its antigen target is currently unknown. Base quality data are lacking; no much larger clone is found one base away.

The germline V gene provides CDR1 MNHEY and CDR2 SVGEGT. The junction carries 8 bases between V and J, which are trimmed by 4 bases and 4 bases respectively. Its CDR3 holds 13 amino acids, cysteine through phenylalanine. Only the CDR3 part of the read is kept: 39 bases, read in frame from the first base. TCR beta CDR3 regions were amplified from RNA transcripts. The TCR CDR3 was subjected to a first round of RT-PCR using the HTBI primer set and the Qiagen OneStep RT-PCR kit. Libraries were constructed in a second round of multiplex PCR, after which size selection and purification were performed. The libraries were sequenced on an Illumina HiSeq2000 using paired-end 100 bp reads. The paper's processing steps were these. SOAPnuke was used to process the raw data, throwing out any read that contained adapters or uncalled bases, had a mean Phred below 15, or lacked an exact constant-primer or identifier match. COPE v1.2.5 was used to merge high-quality paired reads, and clonotypes were defined as unique nucleotide sequences. MiTCR v1.1 was used to align clonotypes to the IMGT TRBV, TRBD and TRBJ reference segments. The analysis was restricted to V-J combinations with a frequency above 0.0001, which together covered 99% to 99.2% of the repertoires. The TCS score was defined as F50 (clonal expansion) divided by E x V (chaos), with BLOSUM62-based TCRdist calculated between CDR3 peptides within each V-J. Welch's t-statistics and random forest reduced around 520 V-J features to about 12, which were used in a naive Bayes classifier (R e1071). TCRdb reworked the public reads: Q25 trimming with fastp, MiXCR clone assembly, productive beta chains retained. Under each unique CDR3 protein, matching rows form one entry showing the most common genes and DNA. These V and J calls derive from TCRdb rather than the authors' analysis. The sample yields approximately 400,000 distinct CDR3 sequences; roughly 20% were counted once. The ten largest clonotypes hold 40% of the sample.

Ophthalmopathy patients had moderately to severely active disease, with a Clinical Activity Score of 3 or more, a NOSPECS grade of 4 or more, and a disease duration of less than 3 months. Exclusion was applied to patients with uncontrolled infections, other autoimmune diseases, pregnancy or lactation. Diagnoses relied on clinical symptoms, serum thyroxine and TRAb, thyroid ultrasound and orbital computed tomography. Ficoll-Paque density gradient centrifugation was used to isolate PBMCs from 9.5 to 10 ml of fresh peripheral blood. Trizol reagent was used to extract total RNA, and RNA quality was then checked on an Agilent 2100 Bioanalyzer.

The source is a man aged 18 to 30 with Graves' ophthalmopathy. The chain is assembled from TRBV6-2 or TRBV6-3 and TRBJ1-5; a weak D assignment points to TRBD1 (5 bases agree). Sample: blood. The nucleotides read TGTGCCAGCAGTTCCAGGGAGAATCAGCCCCAGCATTTT. Its amino acids are CASSSRENQPQHF.